This TCR beta chain was obtained from a study of T cell responses to AZD1222 COVID-19 vaccine. Study outcomes and limitations: None of the repertoires were sampled until the peak T cell response had passed.

A word on this clone: Its antigen is not known.

Profiling relied on immunoSEQ multiplex PCR, and the TCRdb table lists in-frame clones only, not all of them. The sample contains 150,000 to 200,000 clones, around 90% of which appear only once. Looked up from germline, CDR1 is MDHEN and CDR2 is SYDVKM. Trimming took off 5 bases at V and 4 bases at J, with 14 bases between the two ends. The CDR3 is 14 residues long. The sample was peripheral blood, taken 28 days after the second AZD1222 dose. The chain uses TRBV28 and TRBJ1-1, with a possible D match to TRBD1 (6 bases). This TCR derives from an adult who received the AZD1222 COVID-19 vaccine. CDR3: CASSPGDGSTEAFF. For the CDR3, the DNA is TGTGCCAGCAGTCCAGGGGACGGGAGCACTGAAGCTTTCTTT.